Presented here are 20 T cell receptor beta chains from one specimen sequenced in a study of technical replicates of blood from a few donors. Sequencing used immunoSEQ multiplex PCR; TCRdb keeps in-frame clones, though not all of them. Here the sample spans about 66,000 clones, 92% being singletons. Sequences were obtained from T cells isolated from PBMCs. The receptors originated from a human donor in good health.

The V and J genes are TRBV28 and TRBJ2-7, with 8 bases that match TRBD2. CDR1 MDHEN and CDR2 SYDVKM come from the germline V gene. Losses at the gene ends were 2 bases for V and 4 bases for J; bases not matched to a gene: 10. The CDR3 loop spans 16 amino acids. The CDR3 DNA reads TGTGCCAGCAGTTTACGGGTAGAGCTAGCGGGTTACGAGCAGTACTTC. It translates to CASSLRVELAGYEQYF.

This clone was detected once. This rearrangement joins TRBV7-8 to TRBJ2-2; 8 positions match TRBD1. The trim removed 3 bases at V and 8 bases at J, leaving 5 bases unmatched. The CDR3 sequence is 14 residues long. Germline assignment: CDR1 SGHVS and CDR2 FQNEAQ. The CDR3 DNA follows: TGTGCCAGCAGCTTCGGACAGGGAATAGGGGAGCTGTTTTTT. Translation gives CASSFGQGIGELFF.

The rearrangement uses TRBV6-1 and TRBJ1-3, with a possible D match to TRBD1 (6 bases). This CDR3 region has 16 residues. Germline V gives CDR1 MNHNS, CDR2 SASEGT. The V end lost 3 bases, the J end lost 3 bases, and 15 bases lay between the germline ends. CDR3 amino acids: CASSESGGAGGNTIYF. The CDR3 nucleotides are TGTGCCAGCAGTGAGTCTGGGGGGGCGGGTGGAAACACCATATATTTT.

Here the CDR3 reads CASSPGQATGELFF. The DNA of the CDR3 is TGTGCCAGCAGCCCCGGACAGGCCACCGGGGAGCTGTTTTTT. J is TRBJ2-2 and V is TRBV5-4; 7 positions agree with TRBD1. With V trimmed by 4 bases and J by 4 bases, 4 bases remained unmatched. Germline CDR1 SGHNT, CDR2 YYREEE (reference sequence). CDR3 length: 14 amino acids.

The V gene is TRBV27, the J gene TRBJ2-3; possible D gene TRBD2, 5 bases. The CDR3 spans 16 residues. Germline loops: CDR1 MNHEY, CDR2 SMNVEV (reference sequence). Trimming cost V 3 bases and J 0 bases, with 13 bases left between them. The CDR3 spells CASSLSERVSTDTQYF. CDR3 DNA sequence: TGTGCCAGCAGTTTGTCGGAGAGGGTAAGCACAGATACGCAGTATTTT.

The chain couples TRBV19 to TRBJ1-4; 8 bases are shared with TRBD1. Germline CDR1 is LNHDA and CDR2 is SQIVND (reference sequence). The junction had 8 bases not matched to a gene; V was cut back by 4 bases and J by 7 bases. The CDR3 totals 15 residues. In DNA, the CDR3 is TGTGCCAGTAGTAGCTTAGGACAGGGACGTGAAAAACTGTTTTTT. It yields the protein CASSSLGQGREKLFF. The whole variable domain, remainder taken from reference TRBV19 and TRBJ1-4, is DGGITQSPKYLFRKEGQNVTLSCEQNLNHDAMYWYRQDPGQGLRLIYYSQIVNDFQKGDIAEGYSVSREKKESFPLTVTSAQKNPTAFYLCASSSLGQGREKLFFGSGTQLSVL.

This clone is a singleton in its sample. J is TRBJ1-1 and V is TRBV7-3; 7 nucleotides match TRBD1. The V and J ends lost 1 base and 8 bases, in that order; junction bases with no gene match: 4. Germline values: CDR1 SGHTA, CDR2 FQGTGA. The CDR3 is 13 amino acids. The CDR3 is CASSLKVDREAFF. Written as DNA, the CDR3 is TGTGCCAGCAGCTTAAAGGTGGACAGGGAAGCTTTCTTT.

On this clone itself: Relative to the germline gene, one junction end is altered; a read error may explain this. This rearrangement joins TRBV7-7 to TRBJ2-3, with D tentatively TRBD1 (5 bases). Germline lookup yields CDR1 SSHAT and CDR2 FNYEAQ (reference sequence). CDR3 length: 13 amino acids. This CDR3 is CASSLDTTDTQYF. CDR3 DNA sequence: TGTGCTAGCAGCTTGGACACCACAGATACGCAGTATTTT.

This sequence joins TRBV4-2 and TRBJ2-7; TRBD2 matches 12 bases. The germline gives CDR1 LGHNA, CDR2 YNFKEQ. This CDR3 comprises 15 residues. V shed 4 bases and J 3 bases; nucleotides not matched to a gene: 4. The chain's CDR3 is CASSLRLAGVYEQYF. CDR3 coding DNA: TGTGCCAGCAGCCTACGACTAGCGGGAGTCTACGAGCAGTACTTC.

This clone was seen once. The V gene is TRBV5-4, the J gene TRBJ2-7; tentatively, D is TRBD1 (6 bases). CDR3 length equals 12 residues. The germline CDR1 and CDR2 sequences are SGHNT and YYREEE (reference sequence). The V end lost 2 bases, the J end lost 6 bases, and 9 bases lay between the germline ends. Here the CDR3 DNA reads TGTGCCAGCAGCTTAGGGGGAGCCGAGCAGTACTTC. This translates into CASSLGGAEQYF.

The V gene is TRBV30, the J gene TRBJ2-5; the D is unclear. Trimming left V 6 bases short and J 9 bases short, with 11 bases between. CDR1 and CDR2 (germline): GTSNPN, SVGIG (reference sequence). The CDR3 loop spans 10 amino acids. In DNA form, the CDR3 reads TGTGCCTGCCCTCACTGTGCCCAGTACTTC. Residues: CACPHCAQYF.

The V call is TRBV4-3, the J call TRBJ2-3; 9 nucleotides match TRBD2. This CDR3 has 15 residues. In germline, CDR1 is LGHNA, CDR2 YSLEER. V lost 4 bases, J lost 3 bases, and 5 bases stayed unmatched. For the CDR3, the DNA is TGCGCCAGCAGCCCGACTAGCGGAATTACAGATACGCAGTATTTT. Translated, it gives CASSPTSGITDTQYF.

This clone turned up a few times. Mismatch with germline at one junction end may stem from a read error. The chain is built from TRBV5-1 and TRBJ1-2; D remains ambiguous. This CDR3 has 14 residues. Germline V gene data show CDR1 as SGHRS and CDR2 as YFSETQ. The CDR3 protein is CASTLAADRYGYTF. CDR3 coding DNA: TGCGCCAGCACCTTGGCCGCGGATCGCTATGGCTACACCTTC.

This chain joins TRBV23-1 and TRBJ1-1; D not certain. TRBV23-1 is an ORF, with its function uncertain. The germline V and J ends were trimmed by 2 bases and 0 bases, with 16 bases remaining between them. The CDR3 loop spans 17 amino acids. Written as DNA, the CDR3 is TGCGCCAGCAGTCAAAGCAACGAGGGCTTTATGAACACTGAAGCTTTCTTT. Protein: CASSQSNEGFMNTEAFF.

The V and J genes are TRBV7-2 and TRBJ2-3; 8 bases agree with TRBD2. The CDR3 has 18 amino acids. CDR1 is SGHTA, CDR2 FQGNSA, per germline. The V segment lost 0 bases and the J segment 4 bases; nucleotides outside the gene matches: 12. The CDR3 reads CASSLAQEREFGPDTQYF. The CDR3, as DNA: TGTGCCAGCAGCTTAGCGCAGGAGCGGGAGTTTGGGCCAGATACGCAGTATTTT.

This rearrangement joins TRBV28 to TRBJ2-1; no clear D gene. Trimming removed 6 bases from V and 2 bases from J, with 5 bases in between. This CDR3 has 12 residues. Germline V CDR1 and CDR2: MDHEN, SYDVKM. CDR3 coding DNA: TGTGCCAGCAGAGTAGCCTACAATGAGCAGTTCTTC. Its translation is CASRVAYNEQFF.

The chain uses TRBV2 and TRBJ1-1; the D gene is possibly TRBD1 (6 bases). V lost 6 bases and J 5 bases, leaving 19 bases between the germline ends. Germline V gene data show CDR1 as SNHLY and CDR2 as FYNNEI. The CDR3 is 15 residues long. CDR3 in DNA: TGTGCCAGCAGCGACCCACAGGGTATAGGGACTGAAGCTTTCTTT. The encoded protein is CASSDPQGIGTEAFF. The whole variable domain, remainder taken from reference TRBV2 and TRBJ1-1, is EPEVTQTPSHQVTQMGQEVILRCVPISNHLYFYWYRQILGQKVEFLVSFYNNEISEKSEIFDDQFSVERPDGSNFTLKIRSTKLEDSAMYFCASSDPQGIGTEAFFGQGTRLTVV.

The chain employs TRBV15 and TRBJ2-3; TRBD2 is a possible D gene (5 bases). Germline CDR1 and CDR2: LNHNV and YYDKDF (reference sequence). With 2 bases removed from V and 4 bases from J, the gap between germline ends came to 16 bases. The CDR3 is made up of 16 amino acids. DNA of the CDR3: TGTGCCACCAGCAGAATATTACCGGTGGAGGCAGATACGCAGTATTTT. Its translation: CATSRILPVEADTQYF.

This clone was seen more than once but under ten times. V and J are TRBV5-1 and TRBJ1-2; 8 bases map to TRBD1. The trim removed 2 bases at V and 3 bases at J, leaving 9 bases unmatched. In germline, CDR1 is SGHRS, CDR2 YFSETQ. The CDR3 is 16 amino acids. CDR3 sequence: CASSLDRGMKDYGYTF. The CDR3 DNA is TGCGCCAGCAGCTTAGACAGGGGAATGAAGGACTATGGCTACACCTTC.

The chain couples TRBV5-1 to TRBJ2-7; 13 bases map to TRBD2. The length of the CDR3 is 19 residues. Germline V CDR1 and CDR2: SGHRS, YFSETQ. Germline trimming cut 4 bases from V and 1 base from J; bases unmatched to any gene: 14. The CDR3 protein is CASSPTDRGGLAGSYEQYF. CDR3 sequence (DNA): TGCGCCAGCAGCCCGACCGACAGGGGGGGACTAGCGGGATCCTACGAGCAGTACTTC.